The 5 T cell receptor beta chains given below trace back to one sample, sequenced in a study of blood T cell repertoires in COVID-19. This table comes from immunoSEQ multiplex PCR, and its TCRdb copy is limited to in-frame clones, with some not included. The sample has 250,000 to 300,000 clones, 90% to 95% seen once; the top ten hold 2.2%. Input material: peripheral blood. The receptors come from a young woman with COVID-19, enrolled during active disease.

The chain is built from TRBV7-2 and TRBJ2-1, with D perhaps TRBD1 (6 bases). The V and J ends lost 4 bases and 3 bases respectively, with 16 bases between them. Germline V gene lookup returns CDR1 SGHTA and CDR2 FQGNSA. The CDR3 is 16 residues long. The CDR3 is CASSWGPPTFYNEQFF. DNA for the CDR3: TGTGCCAGCAGCTGGGGGCCCCCTACCTTCTACAATGAGCAGTTCTTC. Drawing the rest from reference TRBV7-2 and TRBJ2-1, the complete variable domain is GAGVSQSPSNKVTEKGKDVELRCDPISGHTALYWYRQSLGQGLEFLIYFQGNSAPDKSGLPSDRFSAERTGGSVSTLTIQRTQQEDSAVYLCASSWGPPTFYNEQFFGPGTRLTVL.

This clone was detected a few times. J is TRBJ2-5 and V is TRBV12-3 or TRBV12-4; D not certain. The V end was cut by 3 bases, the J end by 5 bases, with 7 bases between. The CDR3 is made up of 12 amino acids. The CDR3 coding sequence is TGTGCCAGCAGTTTGAGGTCGGAGACCCAGTACTTC. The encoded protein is CASSLRSETQYF.

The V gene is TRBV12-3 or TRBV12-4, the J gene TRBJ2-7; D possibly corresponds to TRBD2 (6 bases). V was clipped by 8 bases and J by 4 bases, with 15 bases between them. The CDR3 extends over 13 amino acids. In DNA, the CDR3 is TGTGCCAGCTTCCCGCGGGACCCATACGAGCAGTACTTC. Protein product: CASFPRDPYEQYF.

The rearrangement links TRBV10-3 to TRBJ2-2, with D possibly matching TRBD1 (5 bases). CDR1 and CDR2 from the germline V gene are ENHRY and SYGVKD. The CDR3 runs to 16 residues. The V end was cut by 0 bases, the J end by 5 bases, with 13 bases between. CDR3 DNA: TGTGCCATCAGTGAGTCGGGCAGGGTAGGGACCGGGGAGCTGTTTTTT. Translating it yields CAISESGRVGTGELFF.

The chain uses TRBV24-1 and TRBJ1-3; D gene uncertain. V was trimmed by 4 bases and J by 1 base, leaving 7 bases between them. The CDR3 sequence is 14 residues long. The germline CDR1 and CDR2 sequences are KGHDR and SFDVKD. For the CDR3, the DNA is TGTGCCACCAGTGACCTAGGTTCTGGAAACACCATATATTTT. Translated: CATSDLGSGNTIYF.